This T cell receptor beta chain was observed in a study of regulatory T cells in long-lasting Graves disease. Study observations and caveats: Persistent disease exhibited a predilection for TRBV28, TRBJ1-2 and TRBJ2-5.

This clonotype was recorded at least ten times. No antigen is known for it. Indicated time point: newly diagnosed GD, antithyroid drugs for less than 3 months. There was RNA extracted from PBMCs, and the TCR library was made from it. Construction of the TCR beta libraries employed iRepertoire HTBI primers in conjunction with Arm-PCR of CDR3 regions. One entry per CDR3 protein, called by TCRdb with MiXCR from the multiplex PCR reads. The sample lists a few hundred thousand distinct CDR3 sequences; about 10% were seen once. The trim removed 5 bases at V and 5 bases at J, leaving 16 bases unmatched. CDR3 length equals 18 residues. The germline V gene encodes CDR1 SGHTA and CDR2 FQGTGA. These same data were also listed under a study on T cells in Graves' hyperthyroidism and ophthalmopathy. That paper states: Graves' hyperthyroidism was deemed stable given no ophthalmopathy progression within 18 months. A set of HTBI primers served as the primers for a first-round RT-PCR of the TCR CDR3.

This TCR was recovered from a woman under 30 with Graves disease. This rearrangement joins TRBV7-3 to TRBJ2-7, with 12 nucleotides matching TRBD2. The sample was peripheral blood mononuclear cells (PBMCs), taken at new diagnosis, from a patient treated with antithyroid drugs. CDR3 bases: TGTGCCAGCAGCCCCTCCCCCCCACTAGCGGGAGGTCTCGACGAGCAGTACTTC. Its translation: CASSPSPPLAGGLDEQYF. The full variable domain, in which reference TRBV7-3 and TRBJ2-7 provide the parts outside the CDR3, is GAGVSQTPSNKVTEKGKYVELRCDPISGHTALYWYRQSLGQGPEFLIYFQGTGAADDSGLPNDRFFAVRPEGSVSTLKIQRTERGDSAVYLCASSPSPPLAGGLDEQYFGPGTRLTVT.